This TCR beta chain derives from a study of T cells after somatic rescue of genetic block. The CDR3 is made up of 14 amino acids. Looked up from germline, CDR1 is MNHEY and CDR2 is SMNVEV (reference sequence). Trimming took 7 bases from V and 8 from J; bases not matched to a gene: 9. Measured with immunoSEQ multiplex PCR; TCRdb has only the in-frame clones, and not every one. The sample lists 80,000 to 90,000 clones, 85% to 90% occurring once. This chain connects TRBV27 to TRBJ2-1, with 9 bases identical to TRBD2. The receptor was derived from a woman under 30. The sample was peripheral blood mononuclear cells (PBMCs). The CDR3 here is CASNRGAGGDEQFF. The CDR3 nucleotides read TGTGCCAGCAACCGGGGGGCGGGAGGGGATGAGCAGTTCTTC.